This is a list of T cell receptor beta chains from one sample in a study of blood T cell repertoires in COVID-19. Clones were read by immunoSEQ multiplex PCR, and TCRdb kept only the in-frame ones, dropping some. The profile covers 20,000 to 30,000 clones, with roughly 90% appearing a single time and under 2% taken by the ten largest. The sequencing input was peripheral blood. All receptors derive from an older woman with active COVID-19. CDR3s include the opening cysteine and the closing phenylalanine or tryptophan. A D gene is named only where the DNA matches it firmly. Part of the rows lack a size; the others show once, few, many or a class for expanded clones.

d_call j_call v_call clone_size cdr3_nt cdr3_aa
TRBD2 TRBJ2-5 TRBV3-1/TRBV3-2 - TGTGCCAGCAGCCAAGGACTAGCGGGAGACCAAGAGACCCAGTACTTC CASSQGLAGDQETQYF
TRBD1 TRBJ1-1 TRBV7-9 - TGTGCCAGCAGCTTCGACAGGGCCACTGAAGCTTTCTTT CASSFDRATEAFF
- TRBJ2-1 TRBV21-1 - TGTGCCAGCACCCTTGTGGGGCCCACCTACAATGAGCAGTTCTTC CASTLVGPTYNEQFF
- TRBJ1-1 TRBV19 - TGTGCCAGTAGTCAAACATCTAACACTGAAGCTTTCTTT CASSQTSNTEAFF
- TRBJ2-2 TRBV7-3 - TGTGCCAGCAGTCTAGGAGGGGTCGGGGAGCTGTTTTTT CASSLGGVGELFF
- TRBJ2-1 TRBV5-1 - TGCGCCAGCTCCCTTAACAATGAGCAGTTCTTC CASSLNNEQFF
- TRBJ2-1 TRBV5-8 - TGTGCCAGCAGCCGAGCGGTCCTAGGTAGCGATGAGCAGTTCTTC CASSRAVLGSDEQFF
TRBD1 TRBJ2-2 TRBV6-1 - TGTGCCAGCAGTGTCCCCGGGACAGGGAACACCGGGGAGCTGTTTTTT CASSVPGTGNTGELFF
- TRBJ2-4 TRBV3-1/TRBV3-2 - TGTGCCAGCAGCTTGGACAGTGGCATTCAGTACTTC CASSLDSGIQYF
- TRBJ2-7 TRBV2 - TGTGCCAGCAGTAGGAGGGTCACCTACGAGCAGTACTTC CASSRRVTYEQYF
- TRBJ2-3 TRBV18 - TGTGCCAGCTCACCAAGACAGCGCACAGATACGCAGTATTTT CASSPRQRTDTQYF
TRBD2 TRBJ2-7 TRBV3-1/TRBV3-2 - TGTGCCAGCAGCCAGGGGGGGGGCTCCTACGAGCAGTACTTC CASSQGGGSYEQYF
- TRBJ2-1 TRBV30 - TGTGCCTGGAGTGCAAAGAGAAGCTCCTACAATGAGCAGTTCTTC CAWSAKRSSYNEQFF
TRBD1 TRBJ2-7 TRBV29-1 - TGCAGCGCCCTCCCGGGACAGGGCTACGAGCAGTACTTC CSALPGQGYEQYF
- TRBJ1-1 TRBV3-1/TRBV3-2 - TGTGCCAGCAGCCAAGAGGGGGCGAACACTGAAGCTTTCTTT CASSQEGANTEAFF
TRBD1 TRBJ1-6 TRBV5-1 - TGCGCCAGCAGCTGGGGGGACAGAGATAATTCACCCCTCCACTTT CASSWGDRDNSPLHF
TRBD2 TRBJ2-7 TRBV5-1 - TGCGCCAGCTCCATCACGACTAGCGGGAGCTACGAGCAGTACTTC CASSITTSGSYEQYF
- TRBJ2-3 TRBV18 - TGTGCCAGCTCACCGATAGGCGGCGAAAGCACAGATACGCAGTATTTT CASSPIGGESTDTQYF
- TRBJ2-5 TRBV5-1 - TGCGCCAGCAGCTTACAGGGCCTCCAAGAGACCCAGTACTTC CASSLQGLQETQYF
- TRBJ2-7 TRBV7-9 - TGTGCCAGCAGCTTAGCAAGGGGTTACGAGCAGTACTTC CASSLARGYEQYF
TRBD1 TRBJ1-5 TRBV2 few TGTGCCACCCAAGGGACAGGTGGGGATTTACATAGCAATCAGCCCCAGCATTTT CATQGTGGDLHSNQPQHF
- TRBJ1-4 TRBV9 - TGTGCCAGCGGCCCAGGGTCAACTAATGAAAAACTGTTTTTT CASGPGSTNEKLFF
TRBD1 TRBJ2-7 TRBV29-1 - TGCAGCGTTGACAATCCCGGGGACAGGGCCGAGCAGTACTTC CSVDNPGDRAEQYF
TRBD1 TRBJ1-5 TRBV5-4 once TGTGCCAGCAGCTCCGGGGGGGGACAGGGGGCCCTACGCCCCAATCAGCCCCAGCATTTT CASSSGGGQGALRPNQPQHF
TRBD1 TRBJ2-2 TRBV7-3 - TGTGCCAGCAGCACGCAGACAGGGCATACCGGGGAGCTGTTTTTT CASSTQTGHTGELFF
TRBD2 TRBJ2-5 TRBV27 - TGTGCCAGCAGTCCCGGGACTAGCAGTCAAGAGACCCAGTACTTC CASSPGTSSQETQYF
- TRBJ1-4 TRBV28 - TGTGCCAGCAGTCTATCCTCACAGGGATTTAATGAAAAACTGTTTTTT CASSLSSQGFNEKLFF
TRBD1 TRBJ2-3 TRBV28 - TGTGCCAGCAGTTCCCCGGACAGGGACACAGATACGCAGTATTTT CASSSPDRDTDTQYF
TRBD2 TRBJ2-1 TRBV19 - TGTGCCAGTAGTACCCGGGGACTAGCGGGATACGAGCAGTTCTTC CASSTRGLAGYEQFF
- TRBJ1-4 TRBV5-6 - TGTGCCAGCAGCGGTTTACGGGCAGCAGGGCCCATGGAAAAACTGTTTTTT CASSGLRAAGPMEKLFF
TRBD1 TRBJ2-7 TRBV30 - TGTGCCTGGAGGAACCCGGGGACAGGTTCCTACGAGCAGTACTTC CAWRNPGTGSYEQYF
TRBD2 TRBJ2-2 TRBV18 - TGTGCCAGCTCACTGACCGGGACTACAAACACCGGGGAGCTGTTTTTT CASSLTGTTNTGELFF
- TRBJ2-3 TRBV9 - TGTGCCAGCAGCGTAGCCGGGGTTGCCCAAGATACGCAGTATTTT CASSVAGVAQDTQYF
- TRBJ2-3 TRBV9 once TGTGCCAGCACACGGGGAGGCACAGATACGCAGTATTTT CASTRGGTDTQYF
- TRBJ1-5 TRBV18 - TGTGCCAGCTCCCACACCCCGCCTAATCAGCCCCAGCATTTT CASSHTPPNQPQHF
- TRBJ1-2 TRBV6-1 - TGTGCCAGCAGTGAAAGGGCAGGGGATGAGGGCTACACCTTC CASSERAGDEGYTF
TRBD2 TRBJ2-1 TRBV19 - TGTGCCAGTAGTACTACCGGGACTAGCGGGAGGGTTTCTAGTGAGCAGTTCTTC CASSTTGTSGRVSSEQFF
- TRBJ1-4 TRBV11-2 - TGTGCCAGCAGCTTAGGGGGGCCGAATGAAAAACTGTTTTTT CASSLGGPNEKLFF
- TRBJ1-4 TRBV6-5 once TGTGCCAGCAGAGCAACAGGGTGGGCTAATGAAAAACTGTTTTTT CASRATGWANEKLFF
- TRBJ2-3 TRBV20-1 few TGCAGTGCTAGTAGGGACTCAAACACAGATACGCAGTATTTT CSASRDSNTDTQYF
TRBD1 TRBJ2-3 TRBV27 - TGTGCCAGCAGCCCAAAACAGGGGTGGGGACGTACTAGCACAGATACGCAGTATTTT CASSPKQGWGRTSTDTQYF
- TRBJ2-5 TRBV2 - TGTGCCAGCAGTCCGGGGTGGGAGACCCAGTACTTC CASSPGWETQYF
- TRBJ2-7 TRBV5-1 few TGCGCCAGCAGCTTGGACAGGGACCCCTACGAGCAGTACTTC CASSLDRDPYEQYF
- TRBJ1-4 TRBV28 - TGTGCCAGCAGTTCTATAGTGATAACTAATGAAAAACTGTTTTTT CASSSIVITNEKLFF
TRBD1 TRBJ1-2 TRBV29-1 - TGCAGCGTTGCGACAGGGAGAGGCTACACCTTC CSVATGRGYTF
TRBD2 TRBJ2-1 TRBV7-9 - TGTGCCAGCAGCTTATCCCGCTCTCTCATCCGGGAGGGCAATGAGCAGTTCTTC CASSLSRSLIREGNEQFF